In its sample, the clone carrying this T cell receptor (beta chain) was seen many times. Profiles of TCR beta VDJ and CDR3 were generated from a genomic DNA template. TCRdb independently ran MiXCR on the reads; one entry per CDR3 protein. The data show a few hundred thousand distinct CDR3 sequences, with around 60% seen just once and about 29% held by the top ten. The record originates from a study of CD8+CD57+ T cells in acquired aplastic anemia. Study-level information: Average DNA yield from sorted CD4+ and CD8+ cells was about 3.2 ug.

V lost 3 bases and J lost 1, with 4 bases in between. Germline values: CDR1 LGHDT, CDR2 YNNKEL (reference sequence). The CDR3 has 14 amino acids. The sample taken for sequencing was sorted CD4+, CD8+, or CD8+CD57+ T cells (not recorded which) from PBMCs. The V and J genes are TRBV3-1 and TRBJ2-6; D is unclear. The clonotype originates from a human donor in good health. The CDR3 sequence: CASSHPSGANVLTF. DNA for the CDR3: TGTGCCAGCAGCCATCCATCTGGGGCCAACGTCCTGACTTTC.